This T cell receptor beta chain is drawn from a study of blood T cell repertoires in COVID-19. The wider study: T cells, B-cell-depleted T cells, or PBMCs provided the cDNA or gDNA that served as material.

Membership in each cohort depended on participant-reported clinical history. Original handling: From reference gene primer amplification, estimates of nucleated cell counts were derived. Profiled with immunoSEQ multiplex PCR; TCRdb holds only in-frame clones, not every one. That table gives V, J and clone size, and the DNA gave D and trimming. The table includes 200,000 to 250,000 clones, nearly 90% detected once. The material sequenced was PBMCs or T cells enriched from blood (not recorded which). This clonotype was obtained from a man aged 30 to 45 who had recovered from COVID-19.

CDR3 region: CASSWRGTGDPYEQYF. In DNA, the CDR3 is TGTGCCAGTAGCTGGAGAGGGACAGGGGACCCCTACGAGCAGTACTTC. The genes are TRBV19 and TRBJ2-7; 10 nucleotides line up with TRBD1. J was trimmed by 2 bases and V by 6 bases; bases with no gene match: 10. The CDR3 loop spans 16 amino acids. Germline-derived CDR1 and CDR2 are LNHDA and SQIVND (reference sequence).